These T cell receptor beta chains were read from a single sample in a study of blood T cell repertoires in COVID-19. Clones were sequenced by immunoSEQ multiplex PCR, and TCRdb holds only the in-frame ones, with some missing. The sample shows about 160,000 clones, 85% of them seen only once. Sequenced input: peripheral blood. These receptors came from a woman aged 50 to 65 with COVID-19, enrolled during active disease. Both conserved end residues are part of each CDR3. A D gene is named only where the DNA matches it firmly. Expanded clones get a size class; other rows say once, few or many, or leave the size out.

d_call clone_size j_call v_call cdr3_nt cdr3_aa
- - TRBJ2-1 TRBV6-2/TRBV6-3 TGTGCCAGCAGTTACGACAGGCCCAGCTCCTACAATGAGCAGTTCTTC CASSYDRPSSYNEQFF
TRBD2 few TRBJ2-3 TRBV2 TGTGCCAGCAGTGCCGCTAGCGGCTACACAGATACGCAGTATTTT CASSAASGYTDTQYF
- - TRBJ1-5 TRBV27 TGTGCCAGCAGGGGACTCTCGTCCCAGAGTGGTAGCAATCAGCCCCAGCATTTT CASRGLSSQSGSNQPQHF
- - TRBJ1-5 TRBV5-3 TGTGCCAGAAGCTTCTGCAGTTTTAGCAATCAGCCCCAGCATTTT CARSFCSFSNQPQHF
TRBD2 once TRBJ2-2 TRBV25-1 TGTGCCAGCAGTGAATCAGTTAGCGGGGCTCGGGCCGGGGAGCTGTTTTTT CASSESVSGARAGELFF
- - TRBJ2-2 TRBV11-2 TGTGCCAGCAGCTTAGACAACCTTAGGCCCGGAGATTTAACCGGGGAGCTGTTTTTT CASSLDNLRPGDLTGELFF
- - TRBJ2-6 TRBV3-1/TRBV3-2 TGTGCCAGCACCCCCTACAGTGCTGGGGCCAACGTCCTGACTTTC CASTPYSAGANVLTF
- - TRBJ2-1 TRBV7-2 TGTGCCAGCAGCTTAGACCGGGACACGTTTAAAGTTAATGAGCAGTTCTTC CASSLDRDTFKVNEQFF
- - TRBJ1-1 TRBV28 TGTGCCAGCAGTTATCGACAGACTGAAGCTTTCTTT CASSYRQTEAFF
- - TRBJ1-5 TRBV11-2 TGTGCCAGCACCATGAGGGAGGGAGGACAGCCCCAGCATTTT CASTMREGGQPQHF
- few TRBJ1-6 TRBV6-1 TGTGCCAGCAGTGAAGGGCAATCACCCCTCCACTTT CASSEGQSPLHF
TRBD1 - TRBJ1-1 TRBV12-3/TRBV12-4 TGTGCCAGCAGTCCAGGGGGCTCTGAAGCTTTCTTT CASSPGGSEAFF
- few TRBJ1-3 TRBV5-1 TGCGCCAGCAGCCCGACACAGACTGGAAACACCATATATTTT CASSPTQTGNTIYF
TRBD1 - TRBJ1-1 TRBV2 TGTGCCAGCAGTGTTCAGGGGGGCAGAACTGAAGCTTTCTTT CASSVQGGRTEAFF
- - TRBJ1-3 TRBV12-3/TRBV12-4 TGTGCCAGCAGTCAAGGAAACACCATATATTTT CASSQGNTIYF
- - TRBJ2-3 TRBV27 TGTGCCAGCAGTTTTAACGGAGATACAGATACGCAGTATTTT CASSFNGDTDTQYF
TRBD2 - TRBJ2-2 TRBV24-1 TGTGCCACCAGTGATCCGGGACTAGCGGGGAACACCGGGGAGCTGTTTTTT CATSDPGLAGNTGELFF
- - TRBJ2-5 TRBV10-3 TGTGCCATCGCCGGGGGAGTCCAAGAGACCCAGTACTTC CAIAGGVQETQYF